The 2 T cell receptor beta chains below all came from one sample that was sequenced in a study of blood T cell repertoires in COVID-19. Repertoires were generated with immunoSEQ multiplex PCR, while TCRdb's copy carries only in-frame clones and drops some. Of approximately 60,000 clones listed, around 80% are singletons. Sequenced material: peripheral blood. All receptors derive from a man aged 60 to 75 with COVID-19, enrolled during active disease.

The table lists this clone with a few counts. This chain links TRBV3-1 (or the pseudogene TRBV3-2) with TRBJ2-7; the match to TRBD1 covers 8 bases. The CDR3 has 15 amino acids. V gave up 2 bases and J gave up 5 bases; unmatched junction bases: 8. Germline V gives CDR1 LGHDT, CDR2 YNNKEL (reference sequence). CDR3 DNA sequence: TGTGCCAGCAGCCAACGACAGGGGAATGCGGACGAGCAGTACTTC. Amino acids: CASSQRQGNADEQYF.

The chain joins TRBV24-1 to TRBJ2-2; TRBD1 matches at 11 bases. V lost 3 bases, J lost 7 bases, and 6 bases stayed unmatched. Looked up from germline, CDR1 is KGHDR and CDR2 is SFDVKD. This CDR3 has 16 residues. The chain's CDR3 is CATSDPWTGGRGELFF. The CDR3 bases are TGTGCCACCAGTGATCCTTGGACAGGGGGCCGCGGGGAGCTGTTTTTT.